The source of this TCR beta chain is a study of OX40 agonist ivuxolimab in advanced cancers. A note on this clone: Antigen specificity is unknown.

Libraries were prepared by immunoSEQ multiplex PCR; TCRdb keeps only in-frame clonotypes and omits some of them. The table has around 70,000 clones, around 90% seen once. General study points: CD4+ and CD8+ T cells in blood underwent clonal expansion by week 6 at 0.1 to 3.0 mg/kg. On average, CD8+ T cells showed a greater number of expanded clones than CD4+. Which antigen the expanded peripheral T cells recognized is unknown.

This CDR3 has 10 amino acids. Trimming took off 7 bases at V and 4 bases at J, with 4 bases between the two ends. The germline gives CDR1 SNHLY, CDR2 FYNNEI. This TCR came from an adult with an advanced solid tumor such as melanoma, head and neck, liver or kidney cancer. The material sequenced was CD4+ or CD8+ T cells sorted from blood, taken in a trial of the OX40 agonist ivuxolimab. This chain uses TRBV2 with TRBJ2-5; D gene unclear. The CDR3 DNA reads TGTGCCAGCAATTTAGAGACCCAGTACTTC. Protein: CASNLETQYF.